Listed here are 7 T cell receptor beta chains from one sample, sequenced in a study of T cells in Graves' hyperthyroidism and ophthalmopathy. The TCR beta CDR3 regions underwent amplification using RNA transcripts as the source. First-round RT-PCR of the TCR CDR3 relied on the HTBI primer set. TCRdb itself ran the multiplex PCR reads through MiXCR, one entry per CDR3 protein. The repertoire includes a few hundred thousand distinct CDR3 sequences, 14% to 15% of them detected once, and less than 35% sits in the top ten. The sequenced material came from blood. The source is a woman in her 30s with Graves' hyperthyroidism.

This clonotype was seen at least ten times. The chain carries TRBV28 and TRBJ1-5; D is unresolved. Germline V gene data show CDR1 as MDHEN and CDR2 as SYDVKM. Trimming took 3 bases from V and 7 from J, leaving 7 bases between them. This CDR3 has 12 amino acids. DNA of the CDR3: TGTGCCAGCAGTTTCGCAAAGCAGCCCCAGCATTTT. As protein: CASSFAKQPQHF.

Many counts were recorded for this clonotype. The rearrangement joins TRBV7-9 to TRBJ2-2; TRBD2 matches at 12 bases. The CDR3 consists of 16 residues. V lost 5 bases and J lost 3; bases outside the gene matches: 4. Germline CDR1 SEHNR, CDR2 FQNEAQ (reference sequence). In DNA, the CDR3 is TGTGCCAGCAGCCCCGGACTAGCGGGACACACCGGGGAGCTGTTTTTT. As protein: CASSPGLAGHTGELFF.

This clonotype showed up many times. The CDR3: CASSLRLAGVNEQFF. The CDR3 nucleotides are TGTGCCAGCAGCTTAAGGCTAGCGGGAGTCAATGAGCAGTTCTTC. This rearrangement joins TRBV11-3 to TRBJ2-1; 10 nucleotides line up with TRBD2. This CDR3 comprises 15 residues. V shed 2 bases, J shed 6 bases, and the junction held 4 bases outside the gene matches. CDR1 is SGHNT and CDR2 is YENEEA in the germline V gene.

The chain combines TRBV6-2 or TRBV6-3 with TRBJ2-2; tentatively, D is TRBD2 (6 bases). V was clipped by 2 bases and J by 0 bases, with 7 bases between them. The CDR3 loop spans 15 amino acids. Germline-derived CDR1 and CDR2 are MNHEY and SVGEGT. The CDR3 DNA follows: TGTGCCAGCAGTTACCGGGGGACGAACACCGGGGAGCTGTTTTTT. Residues: CASSYRGTNTGELFF.

This clonotype was detected many times. This chain connects TRBV28 to TRBJ1-1; the match to TRBD1 covers 8 bases. The junction had 7 bases not matched to a gene; V was cut back by 6 bases and J by 4 bases. The germline V gene encodes CDR1 MDHEN and CDR2 SYDVKM. The CDR3 runs to 14 residues. Here the CDR3 DNA reads TGTGCCAGCAGGAGGACAGGGAAGGGCACTGAAGCTTTCTTT. Residues: CASRRTGKGTEAFF.

This clonotype was counted ten times or more. V and J are TRBV28 and TRBJ1-1, with D tentatively TRBD1 (6 bases). The germline V gene encodes CDR1 MDHEN and CDR2 SYDVKM. V dropped 4 bases and J dropped 4 bases, with 16 bases sitting between them. The CDR3 loop spans 15 amino acids. CDR3 nucleotides: TGTGCCAGCAGTTCGATCAGGGGTCTCTCCACTGAAGCTTTCTTT. It translates to CASSSIRGLSTEAFF.

This clonotype was seen more than once but under ten times. The chain is built from TRBV4-1 and TRBJ2-1, with 12 bases aligning to TRBD2. Germline V lookup: CDR1 MGHRA, CDR2 YSYEKL. V lost 8 bases, J lost 6 bases, and 8 bases stayed unmatched. The CDR3 covers 15 residues. The CDR3 loop is CASARLAGDPNEQFF. The DNA of the CDR3 is TGCGCCAGCGCCCGACTAGCGGGAGACCCCAATGAGCAGTTCTTC.